This TCR beta chain was sequenced during a study of blood T cell repertoires in COVID-19. Authors' analysis steps: Estimation of nucleated cell counts relied on the amplification of reference gene primers. Measured with immunoSEQ multiplex PCR; TCRdb has only the in-frame clones, and not every one. That table is the source of V, J and clone size, and D and trimming were worked out from the DNA. The sample has 150,000 to 200,000 clones, roughly 82% seen once. This clonotype was sampled from a man aged 45-65 years who had recovered from COVID-19. The sample was PBMCs or T cells enriched from blood (not recorded which).

The CDR3 bases are TGTGCCAGCAGTGATCCCCGGGGGGGGGCCTACGAGCAGTACTTC. Its protein product is CASSDPRGGAYEQYF. This chain uses TRBV25-1 with TRBJ2-7, with TRBD2 matching 8 bases. This CDR3 has 15 residues. Germline V gives CDR1 MGHDK, CDR2 SYGVNS. Losses at the gene ends were 3 bases for V and 2 bases for J; bases not matched to a gene: 6.